This TCR beta chain was identified during a study of CD8 T cells in Susac syndrome. From blood CD8+ and CD4+ T cells, TCR beta sequences were generated. With random hexamers, roughly 0.45 to 1 ug RNA was reverse transcribed. TCRdb ran MiXCR on the immunoSEQ multiplex PCR reads and lists one entry per CDR3 protein. The sample lists more than 150,000 distinct CDR3 sequences; 95% were seen once. The CDR3 has 15 amino acids. Trimming left V 1 base short and J 3 bases short, with 10 bases between. Germline CDR1 reads LNHNV; CDR2 reads YYDKDF (reference sequence). The clonotype was recovered from a human donor with multiple sclerosis. Input material: CD8+ T cells from PBMCs. The J gene is TRBJ1-5, the V gene TRBV15; D gene unclear. CDR3 sequence (DNA): TGTGCCACCAGCAGAGGGTCGCGGAACAATCAGCCCCAGCATTTT. It translates to CATSRGSRNNQPQHF.